This T cell receptor (beta chain) was sequenced for a study of Tregs in tolerant kidney transplant recipients. General study results and limits: The small number of patients limits these findings pending further validation.

Per germline, CDR1 KGHSH and CDR2 LQKENI. V was shortened by 1 base and J by 0 bases, with 14 bases between the two germline ends. The CDR3 loop spans 17 amino acids. Sequencing used immunoSEQ multiplex PCR; TCRdb keeps in-frame clones, though not all of them. The sample consists of 90,000 to 150,000 clones, about 91% of them appearing once. On this clone: The antigen remains undetermined.

Unstimulated regulatory T cells (CD4+CD25+CD127-), CD4+CD25- non-regulatory cells, CD4 and CD8 cells were FACS-sorted from thawed PBMCs. J is TRBJ2-3 and V is TRBV18; D remains unclear. The receptor was derived from a human donor in good health. Sequenced sample: CD4+ T cells from blood. CDR3 sequence (DNA): TGTGCCAGCTCACCACGGTACAGTAACCTTAGCACAGATACGCAGTATTTT. Protein sequence: CASSPRYSNLSTDTQYF. Variable domain in full (rest from reference TRBV18 and TRBJ2-3): NAGVMQNPRHLVRRRGQEARLRCSPMKGHSHVYWYRQLPEEGLKFMVYLQKENIIDESGMPKERFSAEFPKEGPSILRIQQVVRGDSAAYFCASSPRYSNLSTDTQYFGPGTRLTVL.